This T cell receptor beta chain came from a study of CD8+ T cells in alopecia areata. Study-wide context: Twice a day, 5 to 10 mg of oral tofacitinib was administered to treated patients.

TCR sequencing used cDNA made by reverse transcription of extracted RNA. The data were produced by immunoSEQ multiplex PCR, yet TCRdb's version contains in-frame clones alone and is incomplete. The sample lists roughly 210,000 clones; 43% were seen once. The treatment here: oral pan-JAK inhibitor, 5-10 mg twice daily. V dropped 2 bases and J dropped 1; count of bases not matched to a gene: 7. The CDR3 length is 17 residues. CDR1 is SGHTA and CDR2 is FQGNSA in the germline V gene. This clone was seen only a few times. The V call is TRBV7-2, the J call TRBJ2-2, with TRBD1 matching over 7 bases. The sequencing used CD4+ T cells sorted from blood, collected around week 36, from a patient treated with tofacitinib. This clonotype was obtained from a human donor with alopecia areata. In DNA, the CDR3 is TGTGCCAGCAGCTTAAACCCGACAGGGAGGAACACCGGGGAGCTGTTTTTT. Its protein product is CASSLNPTGRNTGELFF.